Presented here are 9 T cell receptor beta chains from one specimen sequenced in a study of T-cell memory formation after mild COVID-19. TCRdb processed the 5' RACE reads anew with MiXCR; each CDR3 protein has one entry. The data contain roughly 190,000 distinct CDR3 sequences, under 12% of them singletons. Sequenced: PBMCs or a T cell subset sorted from them (not recorded which). These receptors came from a man in his late teens or twenties who had mild COVID-19 (a few samples of this study predate the infection). Cell type and time point are not known.

A single count supports this clonotype. CDR3 residues: CASSDLARGDTQYF. Here the CDR3 DNA reads TGTGCCAGCAGTGATTTAGCGCGGGGCGATACGCAGTATTTT. The rearrangement uses TRBV2 and TRBJ2-3, with D perhaps matching TRBD2 (6 bases). CDR3 length: 14 amino acids. Trimming stripped 3 bases from V and 6 bases from J, with 13 bases between. CDR1 and CDR2 from the germline V gene are SNHLY and FYNNEI.

V is TRBV7-6 and J is TRBJ1-5; tentative D call: TRBD1 (5 bases). V was trimmed by 2 bases and J by 4 bases, leaving 12 bases between them. The CDR3 runs to 15 residues. Per germline, CDR1 SGHVS and CDR2 FNYEAQ. The DNA for the CDR3 is TGTGCCAGCAGCTTATCGTCCGGGACTAATCAGCCCCAGCATTTT. Translation gives CASSLSSGTNQPQHF.

This sequence joins TRBV29-1 and TRBJ2-5; 8 bases are a match to TRBD2. Germline CDR1 is SQVTM and CDR2 is ANQGSEA. With V trimmed by 7 bases and J by 5 bases, 3 bases remained unmatched. The CDR3 has 11 residues. Here the CDR3 reads CSGRGGETQYF. In DNA, the CDR3 is TGCAGCGGCCGGGGGGGGGAGACCCAGTACTTC.

This clonotype was detected a few times. The chain has TRBV6-6 and TRBJ1-5; 7 bases line up with TRBD1. The J segment lost 2 bases and the V segment lost 2 bases, leaving 9 bases of the junction unmatched. In germline, CDR1 is MNHNY, CDR2 SVGAGI (reference sequence). The CDR3 has 17 residues. Here the CDR3 reads CASSYTGGGRGNQPQHF. The CDR3 bases are TGTGCCAGCAGTTACACGGGAGGGGGCAGGGGCAATCAGCCCCAGCATTTT.

CDR3 DNA sequence: TGTGCCAGCAGCAATGGCAGCGGGTCTGGAAATGAGCAGTTCTTC. Its protein product is CASSNGSGSGNEQFF. The rearrangement joins TRBV21-1 to TRBJ2-1; TRBD2, the table's D call, was not compared with the DNA. TRBV21-1 constitutes a pseudogene. The CDR3 is 15 residues long.

In this sample, this clonotype turned up many times. V is TRBV29-1 and J is TRBJ2-1; weak D call: TRBD2 (6 bases). Germline CDR1 and CDR2: SQVTM and ANQGSEA. V lost 6 bases, J lost 11 bases, and 23 bases lay in between. The length of the CDR3 is 14 residues. As DNA, the CDR3 is TGCAGCGTGGGGGAGGACCCGGGGCAAACTAAGCAGTTCTTC. It specifies CSVGEDPGQTKQFF.

This clonotype occurred a few times. This rearrangement joins TRBV7-2 to TRBJ2-5; D not resolved. The V and J ends lost 4 bases and 2 bases respectively, with 5 bases between them. Looked up from germline, CDR1 is SGHTA and CDR2 is FQGNSA. The CDR3 sequence is 12 residues long. The CDR3 DNA reads as TGTGCCAGCAGCTATTTACAAGAGACCCAGTACTTC. This codes for CASSYLQETQYF.

The J gene is TRBJ1-6, the V gene TRBV4-3; TRBD1 is a possible D gene (5 bases). Germline values: CDR1 LGHNA, CDR2 YSLEER. The CDR3 has 17 residues. The ends were cut back, 0 bases at V and 4 bases at J, with 13 bases in the middle. CDR3 DNA: TGCGCCAGCAGCCAAGATCCGGGGCAGAGGTATAATTCACCCCTCCACTTT. The encoded protein is CASSQDPGQRYNSPLHF.

This clonotype was observed many times. The CDR3: CASSQDLDREFGQRQPQHF. CDR3 nucleotides: TGCGCCAGCAGCCAAGATCTGGACAGGGAGTTCGGTCAGCGTCAGCCCCAGCATTTT. This rearrangement joins TRBV4-3 to TRBJ1-5; 8 nucleotides agree with TRBD1. This CDR3 region has 19 residues. CDR1 LGHNA and CDR2 YSLEER come from the germline V gene. V was pared by 0 bases and J by 6 bases, with 16 bases of the junction left unmatched.